This T cell receptor (beta chain) was identified during a study of CD8 T cell repertoires and HIV-1 epitope variants. At the level of the study: Each of Twenty-five Gag and Nef epitope peptides stimulated a separate culture. Control wells had CMV/EBV/flu peptides, negative Ebola AY9, or no peptide.

In the case of this clone: Its target is not known.

Data came from immunoSEQ multiplex PCR; TCRdb stores just in-frame clones and leaves some out. The table has about 5,100 clones, approximately 61% seen once. Overall study findings and caveats: The assay identified only TCR beta chains of antigen-proliferating T cells.

CDR3 length: 16 amino acids. In germline, CDR1 is MDHEN, CDR2 SYDVKM. V shed 0 bases, J shed 3 bases, and the junction held 7 bases outside the gene matches. The sequenced material came from cultured CD8+ T cells derived from PBMCs. The sequence was obtained from a male donor with HIV. The genes are TRBV28 and TRBJ1-1, with 7 bases lining up with TRBD1. In DNA form, the CDR3 reads TGTGCCAGCAGTTTATGGGACAGGATGGGTGACACTGAAGCTTTCTTT. Protein: CASSLWDRMGDTEAFF.